This TCR beta chain was recovered during a study of identical twins. This clonotype was counted ten times or more. Antigen specificity is unknown. This CDR3 spans 13 amino acids. The V end was cut by 5 bases, the J end by 1 base, with 9 bases between. Each CDR3 protein gets one entry after TCRdb re-called the 5' RACE reads with MiXCR. Here the sample spans hundreds of thousands of distinct CDR3 sequences, roughly 6% being singletons. Overall study findings and caveats: Among out-of-frame alpha sequences shared by twins, low generation probability occurred in excess.

The genes are TRBV12-3 or TRBV12-4 and TRBJ2-7; D assignment may be TRBD1 or TRBD2 (6 bases each). The sequence was obtained from a young man in good health. Sequenced input: naive T cells sorted from blood. CDR3 nucleotides: TGTGCCAGCAGTACAGGGACTTCCTACGAGCAGTACTTC. Its translation is CASSTGTSYEQYF.